The T cell receptor beta chain described here comes from a study of T cell changes during pregnancy in multiple sclerosis. Sequenced by immunoSEQ multiplex PCR; TCRdb stores in-frame clones only, minus some. The sample lists 40,000 to 50,000 clones, 90% to 95% seen once, with roughly 8.1% in the top ten. In germline, CDR1 is SGHNT, CDR2 YYREEE (reference sequence). The V and J ends lost 4 bases and 0 bases respectively, with 8 bases between them. This CDR3 has 13 residues. To note about this clone: The sample holds other DNA sequences that translate to the same CDR3.

The sequence was collected from a female donor with multiple sclerosis, enrolled in a pregnancy study. This specimen consisted of CD8+ T cells from peripheral blood mononuclear cells, obtained in the third trimester of pregnancy. The genes are TRBV5-4 and TRBJ2-7; D is perhaps TRBD1 (6 bases). The CDR3 nucleotides are TGTGCCAGCAGCGTCAGGGGCTCCTACGAGCAGTACTTC. This translates into CASSVRGSYEQYF. The complete variable domain, with remaining parts taken from reference TRBV5-4 and TRBJ2-7, reads ETGVTQSPTHLIKTRGQQVTLRCSSQSGHNTVSWYQQALGQGPQFIFQYYREEENGRGNFPPRFSGLQFPNYSSELNVNALELDDSALYLCASSVRGSYEQYFGPGTRLTVT.